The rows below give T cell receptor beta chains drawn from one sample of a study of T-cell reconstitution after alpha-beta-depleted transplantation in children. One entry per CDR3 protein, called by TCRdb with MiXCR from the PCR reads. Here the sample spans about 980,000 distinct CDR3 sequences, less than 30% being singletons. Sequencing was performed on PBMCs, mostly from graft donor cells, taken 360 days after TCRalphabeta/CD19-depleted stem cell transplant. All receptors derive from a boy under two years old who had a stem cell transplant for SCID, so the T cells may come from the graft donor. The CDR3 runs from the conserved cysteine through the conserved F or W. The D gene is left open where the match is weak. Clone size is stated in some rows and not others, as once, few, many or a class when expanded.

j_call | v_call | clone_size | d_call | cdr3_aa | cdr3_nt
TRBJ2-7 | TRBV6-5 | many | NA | CASSYGGTSYEQYF | TGTGCCAGCAGTTACGGGGGAACTTCCTACGAGCAGTACTTC
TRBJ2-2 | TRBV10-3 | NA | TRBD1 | CAISVIPGTGIYTGELFF | TGTGCCATCAGTGTGATCCCCGGGACAGGGATTTACACCGGGGAGCTGTTTTTT
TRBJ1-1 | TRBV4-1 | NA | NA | CASSQATQNTEAFF | TGCGCCAGCAGCCAAGCGACACAGAACACTGAAGCTTTCTTT
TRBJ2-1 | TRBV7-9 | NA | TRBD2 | CASSQSNAGGRYNEQFF | TGTGCCAGCAGCCAAAGTAACGCGGGGGGGCGCTACAATGAGCAGTTCTTC
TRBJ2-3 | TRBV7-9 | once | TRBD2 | CASSTRGGQTDTQYF | TGTGCCAGCAGCACCCGCGGGGGTCAGACAGATACGCAGTATTTT
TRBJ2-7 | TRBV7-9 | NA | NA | CASSLKDTRSYEQYF | TGTGCCAGCAGCTTAAAGGACACCCGCTCCTACGAGCAGTACTTC
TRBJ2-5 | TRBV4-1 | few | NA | CASSHNQGSQGETQYF | TGCGCCAGCAGCCATAACCAGGGGAGCCAGGGGGAGACCCAGTACTTC
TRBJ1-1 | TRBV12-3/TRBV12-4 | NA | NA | CASKGDLSSAFF | TGTGCCAGCAAAGGGGACCTTTCTTCAGCTTTCTTT
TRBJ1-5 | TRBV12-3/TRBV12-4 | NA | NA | CASSPSGTFNQPQHF | TGTGCCAGCAGTCCCTCCGGGACATTCAATCAGCCCCAGCATTTT
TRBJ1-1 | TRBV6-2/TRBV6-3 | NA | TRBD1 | CASNPGTGGARRRRTEAFF | TGTGCCAGCAACCCCGGGACAGGGGGCGCGAGGCGCAGGAGGACTGAAGCTTTCTTT
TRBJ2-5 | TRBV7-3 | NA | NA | CASSPRGPLAIQETQYF | TGTGCCAGCAGCCCCCGTGGCCCTCTAGCGATTCAAGAGACCCAGTACTTC
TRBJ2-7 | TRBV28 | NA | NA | CASSSPGPPVSYEQYF | TGTGCCAGCAGTTCTCCTGGACCTCCAGTCTCCTACGAGCAGTACTTC
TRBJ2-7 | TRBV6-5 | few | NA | CASSYSKGEGEQYF | TGTGCCAGCAGTTACTCGAAAGGGGAAGGGGAGCAGTACTTC
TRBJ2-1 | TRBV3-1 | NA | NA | CASSPQPSNEQFF | TGTGCCAGCAGCCCGCAGCCTTCGAATGAGCAGTTCTTC
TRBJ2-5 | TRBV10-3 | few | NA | CAISESIQWETQYF | TGTGCCATCAGTGAGTCTATCCAATGGGAGACCCAGTACTTC
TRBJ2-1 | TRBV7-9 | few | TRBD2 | CASSLGQRGAYNEQFF | TGTGCCAGCAGTCTTGGGCAGCGGGGGGCCTACAATGAGCAGTTCTTC
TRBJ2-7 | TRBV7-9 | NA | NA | CASSLDIRVGYSYEQYF | TGTGCCAGCAGCTTGGACATCCGCGTGGGGTACTCCTACGAGCAGTACTTC
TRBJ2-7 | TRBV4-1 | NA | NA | CASSHQMGVGYEQYF | TGCGCCAGCAGCCATCAGATGGGGGTCGGGTACGAGCAGTACTTC
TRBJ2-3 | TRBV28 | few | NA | CASSPVPQGATDTQYF | TGTGCCAGCAGTCCGGTACCTCAGGGTGCGACAGATACGCAGTATTTT
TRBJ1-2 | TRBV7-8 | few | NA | CASSLASRVHGYTF | TGTGCCAGCAGCTTAGCTTCGCGTGTTCATGGCTACACCTTC
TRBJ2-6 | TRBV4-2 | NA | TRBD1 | CASSQVITGAGANVLTF | TGTGCCAGCAGCCAAGTGATAACAGGGGCAGGGGCCAACGTCCTGACTTTC
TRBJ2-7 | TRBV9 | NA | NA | CASSVGTGAALEQYF | TGTGCCAGCAGCGTAGGAACGGGGGCGGCTCTCGAGCAGTACTTC
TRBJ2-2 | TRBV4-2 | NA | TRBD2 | CASSQEGTGGQGTGELFF | TGTGCCAGCAGCCAAGAAGGAACGGGGGGGCAAGGCACCGGGGAGCTGTTTTTT
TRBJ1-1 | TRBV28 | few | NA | CASSFPAGATEAFF | TGTGCCAGCAGTTTTCCCGCCGGGGCCACTGAAGCTTTCTTT
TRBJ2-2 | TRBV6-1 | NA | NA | CASSELWGWDTGELFF | TGTGCCAGCAGTGAATTGTGGGGTTGGGACACCGGGGAGCTGTTTTTT
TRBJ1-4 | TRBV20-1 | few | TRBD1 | CSASDHRQGEKLFF | TGCAGTGCTAGTGACCACCGACAGGGAGAAAAACTGTTTTTT
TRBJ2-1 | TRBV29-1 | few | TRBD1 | CSVRTGAFKDEQFF | TGCAGCGTAAGGACAGGAGCCTTCAAAGATGAGCAGTTCTTC
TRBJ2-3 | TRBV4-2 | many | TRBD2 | CASSQEATSGGRDTQYF | TGTGCCAGCAGCCAAGAGGCTACTAGCGGGGGCAGGGATACGCAGTATTTT
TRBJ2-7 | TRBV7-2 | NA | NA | CASSLAKVLLAEQYF | TGTGCCAGCAGCTTAGCCAAGGTTCTACTGGCCGAGCAGTACTTC
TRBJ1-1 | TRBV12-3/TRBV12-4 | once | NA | CASSFSTQTANTEAFF | TGTGCCAGCAGTTTTTCCACACAGACTGCGAACACTGAAGCTTTCTTT
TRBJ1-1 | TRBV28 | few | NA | CASSPHRQARPEAFF | TGTGCCAGCAGTCCTCACCGACAGGCCCGACCTGAAGCTTTCTTT
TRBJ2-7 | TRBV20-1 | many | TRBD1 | CSARRQGLSYEQYF | TGCAGTGCTAGAAGACAGGGCCTCTCCTACGAGCAGTACTTC